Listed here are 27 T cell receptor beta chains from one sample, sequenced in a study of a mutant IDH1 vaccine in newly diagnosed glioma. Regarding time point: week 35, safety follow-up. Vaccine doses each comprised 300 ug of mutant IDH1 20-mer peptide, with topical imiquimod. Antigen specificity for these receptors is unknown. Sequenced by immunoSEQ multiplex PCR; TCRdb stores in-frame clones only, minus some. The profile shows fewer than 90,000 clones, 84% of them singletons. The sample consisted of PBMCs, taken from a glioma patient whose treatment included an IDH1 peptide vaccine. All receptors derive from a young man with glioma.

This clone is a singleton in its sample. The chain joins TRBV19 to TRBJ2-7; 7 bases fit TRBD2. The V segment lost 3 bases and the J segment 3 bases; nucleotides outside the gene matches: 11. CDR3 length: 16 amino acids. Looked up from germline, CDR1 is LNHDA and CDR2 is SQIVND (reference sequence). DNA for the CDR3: TGTGCCAGTAGTATCGGGGGACTACTGGGGGGCTACGAGCAGTACTTC. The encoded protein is CASSIGGLLGGYEQYF.

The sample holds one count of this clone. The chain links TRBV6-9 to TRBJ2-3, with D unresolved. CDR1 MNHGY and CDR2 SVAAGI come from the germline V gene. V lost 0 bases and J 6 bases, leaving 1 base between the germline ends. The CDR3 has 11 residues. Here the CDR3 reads CASSYSDTQYF. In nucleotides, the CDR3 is TGTGCCAGCAGTTATTCGGATACGCAGTATTTT.

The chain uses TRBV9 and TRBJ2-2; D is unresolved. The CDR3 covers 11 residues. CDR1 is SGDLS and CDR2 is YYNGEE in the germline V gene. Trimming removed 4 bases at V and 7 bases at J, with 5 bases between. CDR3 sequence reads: CASSHGGELFF. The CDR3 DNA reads TGTGCCAGCAGCCATGGCGGGGAGCTGTTTTTT.

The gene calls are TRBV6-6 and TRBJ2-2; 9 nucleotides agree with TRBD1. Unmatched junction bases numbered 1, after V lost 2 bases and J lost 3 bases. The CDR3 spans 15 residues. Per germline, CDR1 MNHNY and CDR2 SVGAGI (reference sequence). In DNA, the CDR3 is TGTGCCAGCAGTTACGGGACAGGGCACACCGGGGAGCTGTTTTTT. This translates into CASSYGTGHTGELFF.

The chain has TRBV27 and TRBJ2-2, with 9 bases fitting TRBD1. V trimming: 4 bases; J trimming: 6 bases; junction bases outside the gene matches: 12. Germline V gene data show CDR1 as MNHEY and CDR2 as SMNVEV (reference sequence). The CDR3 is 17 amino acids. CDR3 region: CASSYRAGTGSSGELFF. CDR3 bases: TGTGCCAGCAGTTACAGGGCAGGGACAGGGTCGTCCGGGGAGCTGTTTTTT.

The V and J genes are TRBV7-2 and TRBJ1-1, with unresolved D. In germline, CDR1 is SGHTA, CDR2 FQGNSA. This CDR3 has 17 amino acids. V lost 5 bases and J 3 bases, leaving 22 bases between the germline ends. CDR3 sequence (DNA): TGTGCCAGCAGCGTGGTGGAGGGAGGCTTCCGGGACACTGAAGCTTTCTTT. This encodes CASSVVEGGFRDTEAFF.

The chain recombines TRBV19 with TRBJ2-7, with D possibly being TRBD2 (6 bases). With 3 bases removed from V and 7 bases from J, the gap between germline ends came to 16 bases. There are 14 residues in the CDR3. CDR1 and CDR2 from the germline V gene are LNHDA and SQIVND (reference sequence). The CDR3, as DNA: TGTGCCAGTAGTATCCTGGCGGTTGGAGGGGAGCAGTACTTC. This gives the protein CASSILAVGGEQYF.

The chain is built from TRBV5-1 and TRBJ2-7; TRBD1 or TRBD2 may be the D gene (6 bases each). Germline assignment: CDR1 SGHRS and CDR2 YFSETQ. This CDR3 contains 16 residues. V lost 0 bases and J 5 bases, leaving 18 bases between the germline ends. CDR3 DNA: TGCGCCAGCAGCTTGGTAGGCGGGACACTTAATAACGAGCAGTACTTC. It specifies CASSLVGGTLNNEQYF. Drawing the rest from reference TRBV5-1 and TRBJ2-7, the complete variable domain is KAGVTQTPRYLIKTRGQQVTLSCSPISGHRSVSWYQQTPGQGLQFLFEYFSETQRNKGNFPGRFSGRQFSNSRSEMNVSTLELGDSALYLCASSLVGGTLNNEQYFGPGTRLTVT.

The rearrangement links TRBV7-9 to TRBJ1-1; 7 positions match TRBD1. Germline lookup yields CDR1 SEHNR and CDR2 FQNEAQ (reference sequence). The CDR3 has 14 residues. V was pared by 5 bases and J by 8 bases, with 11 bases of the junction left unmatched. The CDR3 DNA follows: TGTGCCAGCAGCCCTGGACAGGCCCTTAAAGAAGCTTTCTTT. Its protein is CASSPGQALKEAFF.

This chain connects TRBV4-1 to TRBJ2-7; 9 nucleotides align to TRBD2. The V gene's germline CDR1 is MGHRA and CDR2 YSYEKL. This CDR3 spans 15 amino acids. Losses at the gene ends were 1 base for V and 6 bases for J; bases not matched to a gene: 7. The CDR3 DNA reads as TGCGCCAGCAGCCAAGCTAGCGGGACTGGTTCCGAGCAGTACTTC. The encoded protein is CASSQASGTGSEQYF.

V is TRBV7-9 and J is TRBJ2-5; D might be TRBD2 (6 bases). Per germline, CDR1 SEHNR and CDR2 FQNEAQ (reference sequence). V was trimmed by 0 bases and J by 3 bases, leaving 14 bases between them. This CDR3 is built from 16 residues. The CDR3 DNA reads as TGTGCCAGCAGCTTAGCGCCGGGAGTCCCCAAAGAGACCCAGTACTTC. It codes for CASSLAPGVPKETQYF.

The CDR3 nucleotides read TGTGCCAGCAGGAACCGGGACAGGGGAAACTATGGCTACACCTTC. Protein: CASRNRDRGNYGYTF. The V gene is TRBV6-5, the J gene TRBJ1-2, with 10 bases matching TRBD1. Germline V gene data show CDR1 as MNHEY and CDR2 as SVGAGI. This CDR3 spans 15 amino acids. The V and J ends lost 6 bases and 2 bases, in that order; junction bases with no gene match: 6.

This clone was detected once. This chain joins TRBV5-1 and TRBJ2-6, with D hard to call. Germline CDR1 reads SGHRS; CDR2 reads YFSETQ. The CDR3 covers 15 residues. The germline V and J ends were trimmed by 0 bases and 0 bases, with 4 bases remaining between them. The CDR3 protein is CASSLGHSGANVLTF. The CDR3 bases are TGCGCCAGCAGCTTGGGGCACTCTGGGGCCAACGTCCTGACTTTC.

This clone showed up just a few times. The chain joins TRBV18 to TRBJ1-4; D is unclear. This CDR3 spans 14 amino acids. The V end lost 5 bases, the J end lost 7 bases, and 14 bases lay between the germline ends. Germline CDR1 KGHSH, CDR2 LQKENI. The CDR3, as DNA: TGTGCCAGCTCATCCGACATCGGTAGTGAAAAACTGTTTTTT. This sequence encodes CASSSDIGSEKLFF.

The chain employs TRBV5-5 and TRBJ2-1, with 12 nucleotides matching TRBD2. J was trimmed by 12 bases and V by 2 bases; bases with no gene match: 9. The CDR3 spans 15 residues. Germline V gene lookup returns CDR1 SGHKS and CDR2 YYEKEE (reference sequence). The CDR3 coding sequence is TGTGCCAGCAGCTTTCATCTAGCGGGGGGGCCGGGGCAGTTCTTC. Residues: CASSFHLAGGPGQFF.

The CDR3 sequence is CASSPDRYPAGYTF. The CDR3 DNA reads as TGTGCCAGCAGCCCCGACAGATATCCGGCGGGCTACACCTTC. The chain employs TRBV7-2 and TRBJ1-2; D perhaps matches TRBD1 (5 bases). The CDR3 consists of 14 residues. Trimming stripped 5 bases from V and 8 bases from J, with 18 bases between. Germline V CDR1 and CDR2: SGHTA, FQGNSA.

This CDR3 reads CASSSSTGANYGYTF. Written as DNA, the CDR3 is TGTGCCAGCAGTTCATCGACAGGGGCTAACTATGGCTACACCTTC. The J gene is TRBJ1-2, the V gene TRBV6-5; 8 bases map to TRBD1. The CDR3 has 15 residues. CDR1 is MNHEY and CDR2 is SVGAGI in the germline V gene. The V gene end was trimmed by 4 bases and the J gene end by 0 bases; junction bases not matched to a gene: 4.

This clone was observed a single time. This CDR3 reads CASSRLVRATGELFF. The DNA for the CDR3 is TGTGCCAGCAGCCGCCTCGTCAGGGCGACCGGGGAGCTGTTTTTT. The rearrangement links TRBV11-2 to TRBJ2-2; weak D call: TRBD1 (5 bases). Germline values: CDR1 SGHAT, CDR2 FQNNGV. The CDR3 extends over 15 amino acids. The germline V and J ends were trimmed by 5 bases and 5 bases, with 15 bases remaining between them. Full variable domain (rest looked up from reference TRBV11-2 and TRBJ2-2): EAGVAQSPRYKIIEKRQSVAFWCNPISGHATLYWYQQILGQGPKLLIQFQNNGVVDDSQLPKDRFSAERLKGVDSTLKIQPAKLEDSAVYLCASSRLVRATGELFFGEGSRLTVL.

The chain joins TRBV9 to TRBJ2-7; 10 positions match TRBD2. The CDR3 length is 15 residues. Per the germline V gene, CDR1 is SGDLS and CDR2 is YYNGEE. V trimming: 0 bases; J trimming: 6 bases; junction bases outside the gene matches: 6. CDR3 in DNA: TGTGCCAGCAGCGTAGCTCAGGGACTAGCGAGCGAGCAGTACTTC. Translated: CASSVAQGLASEQYF. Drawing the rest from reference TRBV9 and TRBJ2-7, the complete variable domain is DSGVTQTPKHLITATGQRVTLRCSPRSGDLSVYWYQQSLDQGLQFLIQYYNGEERAKGNILERFSAQQFPDLHSELNLSSLELGDSALYFCASSVAQGLASEQYFGPGTRLTVT.

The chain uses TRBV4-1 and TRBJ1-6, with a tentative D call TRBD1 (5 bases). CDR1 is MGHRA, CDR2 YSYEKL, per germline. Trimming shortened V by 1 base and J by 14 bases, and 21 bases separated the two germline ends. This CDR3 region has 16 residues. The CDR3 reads CASSQVPGRRELALHF. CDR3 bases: TGCGCCAGCAGCCAAGTCCCGGGACGGAGGGAGTTGGCCCTCCACTTT.

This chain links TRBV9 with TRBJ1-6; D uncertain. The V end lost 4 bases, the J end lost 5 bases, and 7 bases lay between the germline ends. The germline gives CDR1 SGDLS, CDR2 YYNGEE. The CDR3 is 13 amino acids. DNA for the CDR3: TGTGCCAGCAGCCCCCGCGATAATTCACCCCTCCACTTT. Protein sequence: CASSPRDNSPLHF. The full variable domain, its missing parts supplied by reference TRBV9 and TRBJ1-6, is DSGVTQTPKHLITATGQRVTLRCSPRSGDLSVYWYQQSLDQGLQFLIQYYNGEERAKGNILERFSAQQFPDLHSELNLSSLELGDSALYFCASSPRDNSPLHFGNGTRLTVT.

The CDR3 nucleotides are TGTGCCAGCAGCTTAGTTATTTTTGGATATGGCTACACCTTC. Protein: CASSLVIFGYGYTF. This rearrangement joins TRBV7-2 to TRBJ1-2; no firm D call. In germline, CDR1 is SGHTA, CDR2 FQGNSA. CDR3 length equals 14 residues. Trimming removed 1 base from V and 5 bases from J, with 11 bases in between.

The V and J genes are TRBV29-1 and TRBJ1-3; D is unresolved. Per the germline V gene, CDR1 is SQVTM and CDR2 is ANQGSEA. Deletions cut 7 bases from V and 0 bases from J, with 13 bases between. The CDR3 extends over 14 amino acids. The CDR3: CSGGDKTSGNTIYF. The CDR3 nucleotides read TGCAGCGGCGGAGACAAGACCTCTGGAAACACCATATATTTT.

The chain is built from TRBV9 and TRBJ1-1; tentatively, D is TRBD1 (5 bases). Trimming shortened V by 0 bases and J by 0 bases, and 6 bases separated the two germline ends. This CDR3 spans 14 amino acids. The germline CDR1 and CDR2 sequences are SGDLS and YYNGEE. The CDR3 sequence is CASSVGGVNTEAFF. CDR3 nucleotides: TGTGCCAGCAGCGTAGGGGGGGTGAACACTGAAGCTTTCTTT.

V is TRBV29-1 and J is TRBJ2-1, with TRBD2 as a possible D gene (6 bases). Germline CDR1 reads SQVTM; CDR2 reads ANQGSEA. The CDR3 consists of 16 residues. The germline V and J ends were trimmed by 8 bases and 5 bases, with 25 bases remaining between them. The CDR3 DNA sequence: TGCAGCTTATCCCTCACGGGGGACCTTCTAAACAATGAGCAGTTCTTC. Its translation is CSLSLTGDLLNNEQFF.

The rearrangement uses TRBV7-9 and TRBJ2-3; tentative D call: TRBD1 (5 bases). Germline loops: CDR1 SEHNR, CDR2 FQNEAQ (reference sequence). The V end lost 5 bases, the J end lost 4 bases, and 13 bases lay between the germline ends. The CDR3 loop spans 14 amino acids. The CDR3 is CASSDSPTADTQYF. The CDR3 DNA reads TGTGCCAGCAGCGACAGTCCTACCGCAGATACGCAGTATTTT.

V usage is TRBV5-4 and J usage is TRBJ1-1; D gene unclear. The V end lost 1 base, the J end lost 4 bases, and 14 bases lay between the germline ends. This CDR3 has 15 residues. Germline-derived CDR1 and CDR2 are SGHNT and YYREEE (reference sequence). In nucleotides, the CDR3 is TGTGCCAGCAGCTTGAGGGTGACGGCTGGCACTGAAGCTTTCTTT. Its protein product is CASSLRVTAGTEAFF. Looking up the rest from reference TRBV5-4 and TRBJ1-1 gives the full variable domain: ETGVTQSPTHLIKTRGQQVTLRCSSQSGHNTVSWYQQALGQGPQFIFQYYREEENGRGNFPPRFSGLQFPNYSSELNVNALELDDSALYLCASSLRVTAGTEAFFGQGTRLTVV.